This T cell receptor beta chain was sequenced during a study of STAT5B mutations in CD4+ large granular lymphocyte leukemia. Broader study findings: Without putative leukemic clones, patient CD4-sorted repertoires remained more clonal than healthy CD4+ repertoires.

The CDR3 contains 15 residues. Unmatched junction bases numbered 4, after V lost 6 bases and J lost 3 bases. Germline-derived CDR1 and CDR2 are MNHNS and SASEGT. A remark on this clone: Its antigen is undetermined.

Per the authors' pipeline: The detection floor for productive clonotype frequency was 2.59 x 10-5. This table comes from immunoSEQ multiplex PCR, and its TCRdb copy is limited to in-frame clones, with some not included. V, J and clone size are taken as reported in that table, and D and trimming were inferred from the DNA itself. The data show some 41,000 clones, roughly four fifths seen once. Sequenced: CD4+ T cells from blood buffy coats. The sequence derives from a human donor in good health. The V and J genes are TRBV6-1 and TRBJ1-5; 11 bases are shared with TRBD1. In DNA form, the CDR3 reads TGTGCCAGCAGGGGGGACAGGGGGTTCAATCAGCCCCAGCATTTT. It codes for CASRGDRGFNQPQHF.